Listed below are T cell receptor beta chains from one sample, sequenced in a study of blood T cell repertoires in COVID-19. The protocol was immunoSEQ multiplex PCR, while the TCRdb copy is restricted to in-frame clones and leaves out a portion. The repertoire has about 300,000 clones, roughly 90% of them found once; the top ten carry approximately 2.2%. The sample was peripheral blood. The receptor set was obtained from a man younger than 35 with active or convalescent COVID-19. Both conserved end residues are part of each CDR3. Fields, in order: CDR3 length, D gene, clone size, V gene, J gene, CDR3 protein, CDR3 DNA. The D gene is left open where the match is weak. Clone size is stated in some rows and not others, as once, few, many or a class when expanded.

len: 14
d_gene: TRBD1
abundance: -
v_gene: TRBV6-5
j_gene: TRBJ1-1
CDR3aa: CASAEDRRNTEAFF
CDR3nt: TGTGCCAGCGCAGAGGACAGGAGGAACACTGAAGCTTTCTTT

len: 13
d_gene: -
abundance: -
v_gene: TRBV11-2
j_gene: TRBJ1-1
CDR3aa: CASSSRLNTEAFF
CDR3nt: TGTGCCAGCAGCTCGCGCTTGAACACTGAAGCTTTCTTT

len: 12
d_gene: -
abundance: -
v_gene: TRBV27
j_gene: TRBJ1-5
CDR3aa: CASSSGNQPQHF
CDR3nt: TGTGCCAGCAGTTCGGGTAATCAGCCCCAGCATTTT

len: 13
d_gene: -
abundance: -
v_gene: TRBV11-2
j_gene: TRBJ2-7
CDR3aa: CASSSVSGYEQYF
CDR3nt: TGTGCCAGCAGCTCGGTCTCCGGCTACGAGCAGTACTTC

len: 17
d_gene: TRBD2
abundance: -
v_gene: TRBV15
j_gene: TRBJ2-1
CDR3aa: CATSRSYSGDGNNEQFF
CDR3nt: TGTGCCACCAGCAGATCATACAGCGGGGATGGTAACAATGAGCAGTTCTTC

len: 15
d_gene: -
abundance: -
v_gene: TRBV15
j_gene: TRBJ1-6
CDR3aa: CATSRNIEYNSPLHF
CDR3nt: TGTGCCACCAGCAGAAATATAGAATATAATTCACCCCTCCACTTT

len: 12
d_gene: -
abundance: -
v_gene: TRBV4-1
j_gene: TRBJ2-7
CDR3aa: CASSHGSGEQYF
CDR3nt: TGCGCCAGCAGCCATGGCTCGGGGGAGCAGTACTTC

len: 12
d_gene: TRBD1
abundance: -
v_gene: TRBV2
j_gene: TRBJ2-7
CDR3aa: CASSVGGSEQYF
CDR3nt: TGTGCCAGCAGTGTAGGGGGCTCCGAGCAGTACTTC

len: 13
d_gene: -
abundance: -
v_gene: TRBV27
j_gene: TRBJ1-4
CDR3aa: CASGTGVNEKLFF
CDR3nt: TGTGCCAGCGGTACGGGGGTTAATGAAAAACTGTTTTTT

len: 13
d_gene: -
abundance: -
v_gene: TRBV19
j_gene: TRBJ2-2
CDR3aa: CASSIASPGELFF
CDR3nt: TGTGCCAGTAGTATAGCCTCTCCCGGGGAGCTGTTTTTT

len: 14
d_gene: -
abundance: -
v_gene: TRBV29-1
j_gene: TRBJ1-4
CDR3aa: CSVPTDATNEKLFF
CDR3nt: TGCAGCGTTCCGACAGATGCAACTAATGAAAAACTGTTTTTT

len: 16
d_gene: TRBD2
abundance: -
v_gene: TRBV2
j_gene: TRBJ2-3
CDR3aa: CASRPGLAGVTDTQYF
CDR3nt: TGTGCCAGCAGGCCCGGACTAGCGGGGGTCACAGATACGCAGTATTTT

len: 16
d_gene: -
abundance: once
v_gene: TRBV7-8
j_gene: TRBJ2-7
CDR3aa: CASSLVEAGFHYEQYF
CDR3nt: TGTGCCAGCAGCTTAGTCGAGGCAGGGTTTCACTACGAGCAGTACTTC

len: 15
d_gene: TRBD2
abundance: -
v_gene: TRBV11-3
j_gene: TRBJ2-1
CDR3aa: CASSSRGTSGNEQFF
CDR3nt: TGTGCCAGCAGCTCCCGCGGGACTAGTGGCAATGAGCAGTTCTTC

len: 15
d_gene: TRBD2
abundance: -
v_gene: TRBV10-3
j_gene: TRBJ2-1
CDR3aa: CAIRSLAGGYNEQFF
CDR3nt: TGTGCCATCAGGTCCCTAGCGGGGGGCTACAATGAGCAGTTCTTC

len: 15
d_gene: TRBD1
abundance: -
v_gene: TRBV27
j_gene: TRBJ2-2
CDR3aa: CASSWTGGNTGELFF
CDR3nt: TGTGCCAGCAGTTGGACAGGGGGGAACACCGGGGAGCTGTTTTTT

len: 16
d_gene: -
abundance: -
v_gene: TRBV7-9
j_gene: TRBJ1-4
CDR3aa: CASTQLVRGSGEKLFF
CDR3nt: TGTGCCAGCACCCAATTGGTCAGGGGCTCGGGAGAAAAACTGTTTTTT

len: 18
d_gene: TRBD1
abundance: -
v_gene: TRBV5-1
j_gene: TRBJ1-2
CDR3aa: CASSFLGGQGISGGGYTF
CDR3nt: TGCGCCAGCAGCTTCTTAGGGGGACAGGGGATCTCAGGAGGTGGCTACACCTTC

len: 17
d_gene: -
abundance: -
v_gene: TRBV27
j_gene: TRBJ2-1
CDR3aa: CASSLQTLKSSYNEQFF
CDR3nt: TGTGCCAGCAGTTTACAAACCTTAAAGAGCTCCTACAATGAGCAGTTCTTC

len: 13
d_gene: TRBD2
abundance: -
v_gene: TRBV7-8
j_gene: TRBJ2-1
CDR3aa: CASSPRGANEQFF
CDR3nt: TGTGCCAGCAGCCCGCGGGGGGCAAATGAGCAGTTCTTC

len: 16
d_gene: TRBD2
abundance: -
v_gene: TRBV14
j_gene: TRBJ2-1
CDR3aa: CASTPGGISSYNEQFF
CDR3nt: TGTGCCAGCACCCCGGGGGGGATTAGCTCCTACAATGAGCAGTTCTTC

len: 14
d_gene: -
abundance: -
v_gene: TRBV27
j_gene: TRBJ1-1
CDR3aa: CASSLLSGVSEAFF
CDR3nt: TGTGCCAGCAGTTTATTATCAGGGGTTAGTGAAGCTTTCTTT

len: 13
d_gene: -
abundance: once
v_gene: TRBV6-5
j_gene: TRBJ2-1
CDR3aa: CASSYYGAGEQFF
CDR3nt: TGTGCCAGCAGTTACTACGGCGCGGGCGAGCAGTTCTTC

len: 17
d_gene: -
abundance: -
v_gene: TRBV4-3
j_gene: TRBJ1-6
CDR3aa: CASSQDVTGEGNSPLHF
CDR3nt: TGCGCCAGCAGCCAAGATGTTACGGGGGAGGGTAATTCACCCCTCCACTTT

len: 15
d_gene: -
abundance: -
v_gene: TRBV6-4
j_gene: TRBJ1-5
CDR3aa: CASREPTGIHQPQHF
CDR3nt: TGTGCCAGCAGGGAACCCACAGGGATACATCAGCCCCAGCATTTT

len: 15
d_gene: -
abundance: -
v_gene: TRBV7-2
j_gene: TRBJ1-5
CDR3aa: CASSLLGSDNQPQHF
CDR3nt: TGTGCCAGCAGCTTACTCGGGTCAGACAATCAGCCCCAGCATTTT

len: 10
d_gene: -
abundance: -
v_gene: TRBV2
j_gene: TRBJ2-7
CDR3aa: CASGAYEQYF
CDR3nt: TGTGCCAGCGGTGCATACGAGCAGTACTTC

len: 16
d_gene: TRBD1
abundance: -
v_gene: TRBV7-9
j_gene: TRBJ1-1
CDR3aa: CASSPDRGAMNTEAFF
CDR3nt: TGTGCCAGCAGCCCCGACAGGGGCGCGATGAACACTGAAGCTTTCTTT

len: 15
d_gene: -
abundance: -
v_gene: TRBV28
j_gene: TRBJ1-5
CDR3aa: CASSLGKLGDQPQHF
CDR3nt: TGTGCCAGCAGTTTGGGCAAGCTAGGGGATCAGCCCCAGCATTTT

len: 11
d_gene: TRBD2
abundance: -
v_gene: TRBV5-6
j_gene: TRBJ2-7
CDR3aa: CASSRTAGRVF
CDR3nt: TGTGCCAGCAGCAGGACGGCAGGGAGGGTGTTC

len: 17
d_gene: TRBD1
abundance: -
v_gene: TRBV6-2/TRBV6-3
j_gene: TRBJ2-3
CDR3aa: CASSFERTGGITDTQYF
CDR3nt: TGTGCCAGCAGTTTCGAACGGACAGGGGGCATCACAGATACGCAGTATTTT

len: 17
d_gene: TRBD2
abundance: -
v_gene: TRBV5-1
j_gene: TRBJ2-3
CDR3aa: CASSWGLAGEPADTQYF
CDR3nt: TGCGCCAGCAGCTGGGGACTAGCGGGGGAACCAGCAGATACGCAGTATTTT

len: 12
d_gene: -
abundance: -
v_gene: TRBV28
j_gene: TRBJ1-2
CDR3aa: CATSPGLRGYTF
CDR3nt: TGTGCCACCTCCCCAGGGCTTCGAGGCTACACCTTC

len: 14
d_gene: -
abundance: -
v_gene: TRBV28
j_gene: TRBJ2-5
CDR3aa: CASSPPAGQETQYF
CDR3nt: TGTGCCAGCAGCCCCCCCGCAGGACAAGAGACCCAGTACTTC

len: 13
d_gene: -
abundance: few
v_gene: TRBV12-3/TRBV12-4
j_gene: TRBJ1-2
CDR3aa: CASRQQGSYGYTF
CDR3nt: TGTGCCAGCAGACAACAGGGATCCTATGGCTACACCTTC

len: 16
d_gene: -
abundance: -
v_gene: TRBV6-5
j_gene: TRBJ2-5
CDR3aa: CASSYTGPGGQETQYF
CDR3nt: TGTGCCAGCAGTTACACCGGACCCGGAGGCCAAGAGACCCAGTACTTC

len: 12
d_gene: TRBD1
abundance: -
v_gene: TRBV29-1
j_gene: TRBJ2-7
CDR3aa: CSVEDRGYEQYF
CDR3nt: TGCAGCGTTGAGGACAGGGGATACGAGCAGTACTTC

len: 14
d_gene: -
abundance: -
v_gene: TRBV6-2/TRBV6-3
j_gene: TRBJ2-7
CDR3aa: CASSYPDMTYEQYF
CDR3nt: TGTGCCAGCAGTTACCCCGACATGACCTACGAGCAGTACTTC

len: 17
d_gene: TRBD1
abundance: -
v_gene: TRBV11-2
j_gene: TRBJ2-1
CDR3aa: CASSSGPGQGTYNEQFF
CDR3nt: TGTGCCAGCAGCTCGGGTCCGGGACAGGGGACCTACAATGAGCAGTTCTTC

len: 17
d_gene: TRBD1
abundance: -
v_gene: TRBV6-2/TRBV6-3
j_gene: TRBJ2-2
CDR3aa: CASSYSRQGAKVGELFF
CDR3nt: TGTGCCAGCAGTTACTCCAGACAGGGGGCGAAGGTCGGGGAGCTGTTTTTT

len: 13
d_gene: -
abundance: -
v_gene: TRBV2
j_gene: TRBJ1-5
CDR3aa: CASSEAAGYPQHF
CDR3nt: TGTGCCAGCAGTGAAGCGGCAGGGTACCCCCAGCATTTT

len: 15
d_gene: TRBD1
abundance: -
v_gene: TRBV7-9
j_gene: TRBJ2-5
CDR3aa: CASSPSMTGAETQYF
CDR3nt: TGTGCCAGCAGCCCCAGTATGACAGGGGCGGAGACCCAGTACTTC

len: 20
d_gene: TRBD2
abundance: few
v_gene: TRBV14
j_gene: TRBJ2-7
CDR3aa: CASSQDRPKKRLAGEYEQYF
CDR3nt: TGTGCCAGCAGCCAAGATAGGCCAAAAAAACGACTAGCGGGAGAATACGAGCAGTACTTC

len: 13
d_gene: -
abundance: few
v_gene: TRBV3-1/TRBV3-2
j_gene: TRBJ2-5
CDR3aa: CASRSGVQETQYF
CDR3nt: TGTGCCAGCCGGTCGGGGGTCCAAGAGACCCAGTACTTC

len: 15
d_gene: TRBD2
abundance: -
v_gene: TRBV29-1
j_gene: TRBJ2-7
CDR3aa: CSVLLLLAGVGEQYF
CDR3nt: TGCAGCGTCCTCCTCCTACTAGCGGGAGTGGGGGAGCAGTACTTC

len: 17
d_gene: -
abundance: -
v_gene: TRBV28
j_gene: TRBJ2-3
CDR3aa: CASSSRTVVYPTDTQYF
CDR3nt: TGTGCCAGCAGTTCCAGGACAGTTGTGTATCCCACAGATACGCAGTATTTT

len: 14
d_gene: -
abundance: -
v_gene: TRBV10-2
j_gene: TRBJ2-3
CDR3aa: CASAGQGRVDTQYF
CDR3nt: TGCGCAAGCGCCGGGCAGGGGCGGGTAGATACGCAGTATTTT

len: 14
d_gene: -
abundance: -
v_gene: TRBV18
j_gene: TRBJ2-1
CDR3aa: CASSQINRGNEQFF
CDR3nt: TGTGCCAGCTCACAAATCAACCGGGGAAATGAGCAGTTCTTC

len: 16
d_gene: TRBD2
abundance: -
v_gene: TRBV19
j_gene: TRBJ2-7
CDR3aa: CASSPPSGSLSYEQYF
CDR3nt: TGTGCCAGTAGTCCTCCGAGCGGGAGTCTCTCCTACGAGCAGTACTTC

len: 16
d_gene: TRBD1
abundance: once
v_gene: TRBV7-8
j_gene: TRBJ1-2
CDR3aa: CASSRVRGRDNYGYTF
CDR3nt: TGTGCCAGCAGCCGAGTGAGGGGGCGAGATAACTATGGCTACACCTTC

len: 15
d_gene: TRBD1
abundance: few
v_gene: TRBV7-2
j_gene: TRBJ1-6
CDR3aa: CASNRQGVHNSPLHF
CDR3nt: TGTGCCAGCAACCGACAGGGAGTCCATAATTCACCCCTCCACTTT

len: 15
d_gene: -
abundance: -
v_gene: TRBV2
j_gene: TRBJ2-1
CDR3aa: CASSEATVSYNEQFF
CDR3nt: TGTGCCAGCAGTGAAGCGACAGTCTCCTACAATGAGCAGTTCTTC

len: 17
d_gene: TRBD2
abundance: -
v_gene: TRBV19
j_gene: TRBJ2-6
CDR3aa: CASTKSRGAAGANVLTF
CDR3nt: TGTGCCAGTACTAAGTCGCGGGGGGCTGCTGGGGCCAACGTCCTGACTTTC

len: 14
d_gene: TRBD1
abundance: -
v_gene: TRBV4-1
j_gene: TRBJ2-3
CDR3aa: CASSPQGLTDTQYF
CDR3nt: TGCGCCAGCAGCCCACAGGGGTTGACAGATACGCAGTATTTT

len: 16
d_gene: TRBD1
abundance: -
v_gene: TRBV3-1/TRBV3-2
j_gene: TRBJ2-5
CDR3aa: CASSQDIGQGSETQYF
CDR3nt: TGTGCCAGCAGCCAAGATATCGGACAGGGGTCGGAGACCCAGTACTTC

len: 16
d_gene: TRBD1
abundance: -
v_gene: TRBV6-5
j_gene: TRBJ2-1
CDR3aa: CASSYGTGAAYNEQFF
CDR3nt: TGTGCCAGCAGTTACGGGACAGGGGCGGCCTACAATGAGCAGTTCTTC